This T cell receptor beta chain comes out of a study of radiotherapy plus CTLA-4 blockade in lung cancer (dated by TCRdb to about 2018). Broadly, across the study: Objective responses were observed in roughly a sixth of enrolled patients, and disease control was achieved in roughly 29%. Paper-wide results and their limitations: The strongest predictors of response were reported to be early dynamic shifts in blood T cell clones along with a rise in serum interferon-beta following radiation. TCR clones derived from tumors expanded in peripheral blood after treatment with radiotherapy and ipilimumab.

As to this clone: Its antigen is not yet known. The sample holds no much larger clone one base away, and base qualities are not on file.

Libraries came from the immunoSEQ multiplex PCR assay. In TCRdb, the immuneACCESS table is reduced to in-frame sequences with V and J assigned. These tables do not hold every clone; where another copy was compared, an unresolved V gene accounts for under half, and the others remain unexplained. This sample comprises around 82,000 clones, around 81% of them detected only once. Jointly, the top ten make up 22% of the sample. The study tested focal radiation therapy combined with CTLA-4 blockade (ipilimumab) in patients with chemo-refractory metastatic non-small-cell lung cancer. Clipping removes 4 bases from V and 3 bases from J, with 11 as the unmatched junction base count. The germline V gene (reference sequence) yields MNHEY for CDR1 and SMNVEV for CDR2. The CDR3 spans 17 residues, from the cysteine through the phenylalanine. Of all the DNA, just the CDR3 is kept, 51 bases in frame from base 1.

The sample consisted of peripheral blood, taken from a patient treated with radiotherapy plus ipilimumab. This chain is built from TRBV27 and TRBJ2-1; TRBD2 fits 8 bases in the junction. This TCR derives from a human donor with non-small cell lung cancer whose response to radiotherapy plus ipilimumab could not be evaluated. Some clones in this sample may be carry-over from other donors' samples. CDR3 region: CASSSIRTSLNYNEQFF. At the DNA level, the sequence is TGTGCCAGCAGTTCTATCCGGACTAGCCTAAACTACAATGAGCAGTTCTTC.